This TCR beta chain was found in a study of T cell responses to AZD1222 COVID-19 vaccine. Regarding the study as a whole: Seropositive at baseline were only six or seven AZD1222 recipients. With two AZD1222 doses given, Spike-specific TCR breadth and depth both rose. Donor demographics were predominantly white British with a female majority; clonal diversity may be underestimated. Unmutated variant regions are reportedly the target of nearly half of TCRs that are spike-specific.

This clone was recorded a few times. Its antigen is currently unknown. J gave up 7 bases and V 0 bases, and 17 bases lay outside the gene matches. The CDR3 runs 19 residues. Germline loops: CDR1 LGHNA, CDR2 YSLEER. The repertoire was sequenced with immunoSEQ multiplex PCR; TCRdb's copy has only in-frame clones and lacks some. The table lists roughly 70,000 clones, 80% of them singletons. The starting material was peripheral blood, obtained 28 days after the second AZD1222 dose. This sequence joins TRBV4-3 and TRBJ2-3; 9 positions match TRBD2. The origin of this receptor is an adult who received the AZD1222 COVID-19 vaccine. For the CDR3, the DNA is TGCGCCAGCAGCCAAGATGTCGGGTCTAGCGGGGATTTTTTGTATACGCAGTATTTT. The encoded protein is CASSQDVGSSGDFLYTQYF.